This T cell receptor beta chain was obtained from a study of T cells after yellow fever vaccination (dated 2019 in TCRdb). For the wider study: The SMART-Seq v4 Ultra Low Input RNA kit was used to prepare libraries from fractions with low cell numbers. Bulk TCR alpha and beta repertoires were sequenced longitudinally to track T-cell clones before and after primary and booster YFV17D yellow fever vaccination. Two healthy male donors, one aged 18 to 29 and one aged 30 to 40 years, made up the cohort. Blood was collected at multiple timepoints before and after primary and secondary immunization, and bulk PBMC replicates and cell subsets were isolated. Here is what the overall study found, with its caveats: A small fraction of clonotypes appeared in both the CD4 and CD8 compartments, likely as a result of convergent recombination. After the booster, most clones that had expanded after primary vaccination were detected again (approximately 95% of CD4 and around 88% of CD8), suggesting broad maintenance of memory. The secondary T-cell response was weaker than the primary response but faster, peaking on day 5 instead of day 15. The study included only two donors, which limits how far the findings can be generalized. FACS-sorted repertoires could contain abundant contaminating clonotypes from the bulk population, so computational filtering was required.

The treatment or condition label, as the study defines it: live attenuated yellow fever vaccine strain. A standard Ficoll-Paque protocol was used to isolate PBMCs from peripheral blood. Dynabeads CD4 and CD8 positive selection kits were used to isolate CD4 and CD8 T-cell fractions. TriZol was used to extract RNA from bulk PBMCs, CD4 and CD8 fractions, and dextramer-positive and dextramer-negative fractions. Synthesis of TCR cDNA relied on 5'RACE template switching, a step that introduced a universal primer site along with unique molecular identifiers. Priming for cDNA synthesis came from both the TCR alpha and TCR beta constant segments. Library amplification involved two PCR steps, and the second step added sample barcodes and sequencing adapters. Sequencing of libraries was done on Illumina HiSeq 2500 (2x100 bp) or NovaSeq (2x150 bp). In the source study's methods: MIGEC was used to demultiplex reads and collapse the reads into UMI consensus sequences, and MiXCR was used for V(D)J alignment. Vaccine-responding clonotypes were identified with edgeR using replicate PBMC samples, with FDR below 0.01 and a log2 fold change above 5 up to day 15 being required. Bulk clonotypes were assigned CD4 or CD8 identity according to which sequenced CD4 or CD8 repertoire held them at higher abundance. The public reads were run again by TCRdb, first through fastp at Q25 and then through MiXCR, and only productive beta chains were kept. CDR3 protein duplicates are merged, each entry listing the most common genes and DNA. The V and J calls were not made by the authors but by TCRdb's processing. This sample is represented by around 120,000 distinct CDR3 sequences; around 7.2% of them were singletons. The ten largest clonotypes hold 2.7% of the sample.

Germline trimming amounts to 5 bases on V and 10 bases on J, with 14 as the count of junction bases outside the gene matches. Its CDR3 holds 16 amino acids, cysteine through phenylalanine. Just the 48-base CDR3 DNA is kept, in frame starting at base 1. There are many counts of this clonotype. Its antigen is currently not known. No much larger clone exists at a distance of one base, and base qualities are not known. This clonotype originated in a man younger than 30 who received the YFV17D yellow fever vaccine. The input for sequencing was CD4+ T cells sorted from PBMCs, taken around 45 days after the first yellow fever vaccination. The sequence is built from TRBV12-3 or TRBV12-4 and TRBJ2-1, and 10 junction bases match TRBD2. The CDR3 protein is CASSPFGSGGAQEQFF. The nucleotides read TGTGCCAGCAGTCCATTCGGGAGCGGGGGGGCGCAGGAGCAGTTCTTC.